The sequence of this TCR beta chain was determined in a study of cytomegalovirus exposure and HLA in healthy donors. At the level of the study: The Caucasian-associated ancestry cluster held under 90% of 350 to 450 genotyped donors. The study, taken as a whole, reports: Previously analyzed data showed that most TCR beta V segments were productive at a frequency of about 87% or about 30%. There were a few CMV-associated chains whose specificity for CMV antigens was confirmed in vitro.

In regard to this clone: Its matching antigen is unknown.

PCR amplification relied on 60 Vbeta primers (plus 13 Jbeta primers). The table came from immunoSEQ multiplex PCR; TCRdb's copy has only in-frame clones and leaves some out. The sample contains some 110,000 clones, roughly 80% of which appear only once. Per germline, CDR1 MNHEY and CDR2 SVGAGI. V shed 5 bases, J shed 3 bases, and the junction held 7 bases outside the gene matches. This CDR3 has 14 residues. This chain uses TRBV6-5 with TRBJ2-7; 7 bases fit TRBD1. Sequencing was done on a sample of PBMCs. This receptor was identified in a middle-aged woman in good health and CMV-seropositive. The CDR3 DNA is TGTGCCAGCAGTCCCCGACAGGGAAACTACGAGCAGTACTTC. This encodes CASSPRQGNYEQYF.